This T cell receptor (beta chain) was recorded in a study of blood T cell repertoires in COVID-19. Turning to the study itself: The United States, Italy and Spain were the sources of the acute and convalescent COVID-19 samples.

The repertoire was sequenced with immunoSEQ multiplex PCR; TCRdb's copy has only in-frame clones and lacks some. The data contain 200,000 to 300,000 clones, around 85% of them singletons. The CDR3 loop spans 15 amino acids. Germline loops: CDR1 SGHAT, CDR2 FQNNGV. Trimming shortened V by 4 bases and J by 0 bases, and 12 bases separated the two germline ends. The clonotype was recovered from a woman older than 75 with acute or convalescent COVID-19. The sample consisted of peripheral blood. The chain is built from TRBV11-2 and TRBJ1-1; tentatively, D is TRBD1 (5 bases). The CDR3 sequence is CASSSLRVLNTEAFF. As DNA, the CDR3 is TGTGCCAGCAGCTCACTCAGGGTCCTGAACACTGAAGCTTTCTTT.